These T cell receptor beta chains were read from a single sample in a study of follicular helper T cells after annual influenza vaccination. Measured with immunoSEQ multiplex PCR; TCRdb has only the in-frame clones, and not every one. The repertoire consists of more than 5,000 clones, with 65% to 90% occurring once and the leading ten covering 1% to 1.2%. The specimen comprised CXCR5+ CD38- circulating T follicular helper cells from blood, sampled on the day of influenza vaccination. These receptors all come from an adult who received the influenza vaccine. Both conserved end residues are part of each CDR3. A D gene is named only where the DNA matches it firmly. Part of the rows lack a size; the others show once, few, many or a class for expanded clones.

-,TRBJ2-5,-,TRBV18,TGTGCCAGCTCACCTCGTCGTTCCGAGCAGCCGACCCAGTACTTC,CASSPRRSEQPTQYF
-,TRBJ2-2,few,TRBV5-4,TGTGCCAGCAGCTTGGAAGGCACCGGGGAGCTGTTTTTT,CASSLEGTGELFF
-,TRBJ2-2,-,TRBV11-1,TGTGCCAGCAGCTTTCCAGGCATAGGCGGGTACACCGGGGAGCTGTTTTTT,CASSFPGIGGYTGELFF
-,TRBJ1-5,few,TRBV28,TGTGCCAGCAGTGCTTGGACAGATCGGGGGGTGCCCCAGCATTTT,CASSAWTDRGVPQHF
-,TRBJ2-3,-,TRBV27,TGTGCCAGCAGTTGGGGGGTCGGCAGCACAGATACGCAGTATTTT,CASSWGVGSTDTQYF
-,TRBJ2-2,few,TRBV5-1,TGCGCCAGCAGCACAGGGAAGAACGGGGAGCTGTTTTTT,CASSTGKNGELFF
TRBD1,TRBJ1-1,once,TRBV29-1,TGCAGCGTCCTTCCCGGGACAGGGACCACTGAAGCTTTCTTT,CSVLPGTGTTEAFF
-,TRBJ2-1,-,TRBV6-9,TGTGCCAGCAGTTACGGTTGGAATGAGCAGTTCTTC,CASSYGWNEQFF
TRBD2,TRBJ2-5,-,TRBV2,TGTGCCAGCAGTGAAGCCACGGGGGGAGCGGGCCAGTACTTC,CASSEATGGAGQYF
-,TRBJ1-2,-,TRBV6-1,TGTGCCAGCAGTGAAGCGGGAATTGGGCAGGGCGACTATGGCTACACCTTC,CASSEAGIGQGDYGYTF
-,TRBJ1-2,once,TRBV30,TGTGCCTGGAGTTGGAGGCAACAGGGTGGCTACACCTTC,CAWSWRQQGGYTF
-,TRBJ2-5,once,TRBV7-9,TGTGCCAGCAGCCGCCGGGACCAGGCGGAGACCCAGTACTTC,CASSRRDQAETQYF
-,TRBJ1-5,-,TRBV6-5,TGTGCCAGCAGTTCCCGGGGGCCTGGGCAGCCCCAGCATTTT,CASSSRGPGQPQHF
TRBD2,TRBJ2-5,-,TRBV28,TGTGCCAGCAGCTGGGGGGGACGGGGTGGAAGAGAGACCCAGTACTTC,CASSWGGRGGRETQYF
-,TRBJ1-3,-,TRBV10-3,TGTGCCATCAGTGAGAGAAACACCATATATTTT,CAISERNTIYF
-,TRBJ2-7,-,TRBV10-1,TGCGCCAGCACCACAGGGCCCACCTACGAGCAGTACTTC,CASTTGPTYEQYF
-,TRBJ1-5,few,TRBV7-9,TGTGCCAGCAGCTTAGCGGGGACTCAGCCCCAGCATTTT,CASSLAGTQPQHF
TRBD1,TRBJ2-5,-,TRBV5-1,TGCGCCAGCAGCTCGGCCCAGGGGGCGCAAGAGACCCAGTACTTC,CASSSAQGAQETQYF
TRBD1,TRBJ1-4,-,TRBV28,TGTGCCAGCACCCCGACAGGGGTTGAGTGGGATGAAAAACTGTTTTTT,CASTPTGVEWDEKLFF
-,TRBJ2-6,-,TRBV5-8,TGTGCCAGCAGCTTAGGGGTCGTCTCTGGGGCCAACGTCCTGACTTTC,CASSLGVVSGANVLTF
-,TRBJ2-7,-,TRBV28,TGTGCCAGCAGTCCCGACCTTGCGGGGAGAAGGACCTACGAGCAGTACTTC,CASSPDLAGRRTYEQYF